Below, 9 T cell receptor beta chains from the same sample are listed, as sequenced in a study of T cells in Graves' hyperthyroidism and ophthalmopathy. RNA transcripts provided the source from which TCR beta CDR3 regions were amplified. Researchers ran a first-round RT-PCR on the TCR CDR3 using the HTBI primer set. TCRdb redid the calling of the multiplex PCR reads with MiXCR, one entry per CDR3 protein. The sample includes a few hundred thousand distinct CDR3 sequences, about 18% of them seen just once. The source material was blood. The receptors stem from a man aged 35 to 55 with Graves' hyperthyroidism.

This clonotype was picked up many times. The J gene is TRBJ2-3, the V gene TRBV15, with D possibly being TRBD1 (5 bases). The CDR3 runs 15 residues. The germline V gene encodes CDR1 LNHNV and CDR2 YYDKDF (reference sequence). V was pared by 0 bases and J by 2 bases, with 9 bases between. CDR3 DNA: TGTGCCACCAGCAGAGATCGACAGTCCACAGATACGCAGTATTTT. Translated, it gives CATSRDRQSTDTQYF.

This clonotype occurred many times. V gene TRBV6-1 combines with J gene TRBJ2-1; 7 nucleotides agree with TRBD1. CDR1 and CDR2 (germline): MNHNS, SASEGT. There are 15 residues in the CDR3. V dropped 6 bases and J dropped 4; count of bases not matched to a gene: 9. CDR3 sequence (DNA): TGTGCCAGCAGAGGCTCGGGACAGAGATACAATGAGCAGTTCTTC. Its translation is CASRGSGQRYNEQFF.

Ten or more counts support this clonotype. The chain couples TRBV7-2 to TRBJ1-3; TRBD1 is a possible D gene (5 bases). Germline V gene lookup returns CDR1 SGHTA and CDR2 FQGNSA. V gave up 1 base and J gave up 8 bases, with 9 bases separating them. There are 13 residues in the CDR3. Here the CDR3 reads CASSLDKGYTIYF. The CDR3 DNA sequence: TGTGCCAGCAGCTTAGACAAGGGGTACACCATATATTTT. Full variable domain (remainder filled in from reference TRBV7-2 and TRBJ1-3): GAGVSQSPSNKVTEKGKDVELRCDPISGHTALYWYRQSLGQGLEFLIYFQGNSAPDKSGLPSDRFSAERTGGSVSTLTIQRTQQEDSAVYLCASSLDKGYTIYFGEGSWLTVV.

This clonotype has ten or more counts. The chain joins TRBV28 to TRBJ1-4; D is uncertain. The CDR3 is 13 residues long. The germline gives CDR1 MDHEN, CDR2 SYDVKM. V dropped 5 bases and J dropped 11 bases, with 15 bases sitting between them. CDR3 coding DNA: TGTGCCAGCAGTAAAACCAACCGGGCGAAACTGTTTTTT. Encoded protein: CASSKTNRAKLFF.

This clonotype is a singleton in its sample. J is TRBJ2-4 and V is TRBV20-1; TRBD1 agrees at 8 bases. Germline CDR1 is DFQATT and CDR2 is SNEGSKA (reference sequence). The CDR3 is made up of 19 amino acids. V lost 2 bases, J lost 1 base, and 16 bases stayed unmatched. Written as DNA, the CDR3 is TGCAGTGCTAGACATCTGGCGCGGGACAGGTCGGAGGCCAAAAACATTCAGTACTTC. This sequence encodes CSARHLARDRSEAKNIQYF.

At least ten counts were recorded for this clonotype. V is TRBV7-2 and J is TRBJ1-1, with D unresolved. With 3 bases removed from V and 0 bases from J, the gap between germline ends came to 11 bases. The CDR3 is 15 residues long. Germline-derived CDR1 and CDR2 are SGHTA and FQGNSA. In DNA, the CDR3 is TGTGCCAGCAGCTTCGCAGAACTCATGAACACTGAAGCTTTCTTT. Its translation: CASSFAELMNTEAFF.

CDR3 nucleotides: TGTGCCAGCAACACAGGCGCTGGAAACACCATATATTTT. Its protein is CASNTGAGNTIYF. The V gene is TRBV6-1, the J gene TRBJ1-3, with a possible D match to TRBD1 (5 bases). The CDR3 has 13 amino acids. Germline V gene lookup returns CDR1 MNHNS and CDR2 SASEGT. V shed 7 bases and J shed 2 bases, with 9 bases lying between them.

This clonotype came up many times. The DNA of the CDR3 is TGTGCCAGCAGTTTATTGGTACAGGTCCTGACCCCCAATCAGCCCCAGCATTTT. Protein: CASSLLVQVLTPNQPQHF. The V call is TRBV28, the J call TRBJ1-5; TRBD1 might be the D (5 bases). The CDR3 spans 18 residues. Germline CDR1 reads MDHEN; CDR2 reads SYDVKM. V dropped 1 base and J dropped 3 bases, with 19 bases sitting between them.

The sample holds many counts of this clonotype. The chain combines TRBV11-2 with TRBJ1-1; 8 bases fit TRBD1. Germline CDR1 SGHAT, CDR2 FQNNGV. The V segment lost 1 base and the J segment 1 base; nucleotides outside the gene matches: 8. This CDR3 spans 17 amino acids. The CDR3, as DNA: TGTGCCAGCAGCTTAGCGGCCGGGACAGGCTGGAACACTGAAGCTTTCTTT. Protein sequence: CASSLAAGTGWNTEAFF.